The next 32 T cell receptor beta chains were all read from a single sample in a study of early T cells in non-severe SARS-CoV-2 infection. TCRdb re-analysed the 5' RACE reads in MiXCR, keeping a single row per CDR3 protein. The sample yields about 77,000 distinct CDR3 sequences, about 17% seen once. Sequencing input: whole blood. These receptors all come from an adult who was a healthcare worker with PCR-confirmed SARS-CoV-2 infection or an uninfected control (not recorded which).

This clonotype was seen at least ten times. V and J are TRBV7-6 and TRBJ2-2; a weak D match, TRBD2 (5 bases). V lost 4 bases to trimming and J lost 3 bases, with 15 bases between them. Per the germline V gene, CDR1 is SGHVS and CDR2 is FNYEAQ. This CDR3 has 16 residues. CDR3 in amino acids: CASSSIPSGDTGELFF. The CDR3 DNA reads TGTGCCAGCAGCTCCATCCCCTCCGGGGACACCGGGGAGCTGTTTTTT.

The V call is TRBV7-3, the J call TRBJ2-1; TRBD2 aligns across 9 bases. The trim removed 5 bases at V and 8 bases at J, leaving 10 bases unmatched. CDR3 length equals 15 residues. Germline V lookup: CDR1 SGHTA, CDR2 FQGTGA. The CDR3 DNA reads as TGTGCCAGCAGCCCGCGGGGGGGCCTTATCGATGAGCAGTTCTTC. Encoded protein: CASSPRGGLIDEQFF.

This clonotype was found once. The chain recombines TRBV20-1 with TRBJ2-3; 8 bases line up with TRBD2. The germline V gene encodes CDR1 DFQATT and CDR2 SNEGSKA (reference sequence). The V and J ends lost 3 bases and 1 base, in that order; junction bases with no gene match: 12. The CDR3 loop spans 17 amino acids. The CDR3 sequence: CSASLPGGRGGTDTQYF. The CDR3 coding sequence is TGCAGTGCTAGCCTACCTGGAGGGCGGGGGGGCACAGATACGCAGTATTTT.

The V and J genes are TRBV29-1 and TRBJ1-6; D may be TRBD1 (5 bases). The CDR3 totals 14 residues. Germline V gene data show CDR1 as SQVTM and CDR2 as ANQGSEA. V gave up 3 bases and J gave up 7 bases, with 13 bases separating them. The CDR3 coding sequence is TGCAGCGTTGACAATTGGGGGATCAATTCACCCCTCCACTTT. This codes for CSVDNWGINSPLHF.

This chain uses TRBV29-1 with TRBJ2-1, with 8 bases lining up with TRBD2. The junction had 19 bases not matched to a gene; V was cut back by 7 bases and J by 8 bases. Germline V gives CDR1 SQVTM, CDR2 ANQGSEA. The length of the CDR3 is 16 residues. This CDR3 is CSGKGLAGAWGDEQFF. The CDR3, as DNA: TGCAGCGGGAAGGGCCTAGCGGGTGCTTGGGGGGATGAGCAGTTCTTC.

This clonotype was observed a few times. CDR3 sequence reads: CASSLAGGGETQYF. CDR3 nucleotides: TGTGCCAGCAGTTTAGCGGGAGGGGGAGAGACCCAGTACTTC. The gene calls are TRBV12-3 or TRBV12-4 and TRBJ2-5, with a possible D match to TRBD2 (7 bases). The length of the CDR3 is 14 residues. V dropped 0 bases and J dropped 4 bases, with 9 bases sitting between them.

A word on this clonotype: A much larger clone differs by one base, so this may be a read error. The chain employs TRBV20-1 and TRBJ2-1, with D perhaps TRBD1 (6 bases). Germline CDR1 reads DFQATT; CDR2 reads SNEGSKA (reference sequence). The CDR3 loop spans 13 amino acids. The CDR3 DNA reads TGCGGTGCTAGCCTGGGGGCTTCTAATGAGCAGTTCTTC. Amino acid sequence: CGASLGASNEQFF.

In its sample, this clonotype was seen a few times. This chain joins TRBV20-1 and TRBJ1-5; tentatively, D is TRBD1 (5 bases). The germline CDR1 and CDR2 sequences are DFQATT and SNEGSKA (reference sequence). Trimming removed 3 bases at V and 5 bases at J, with 14 bases between. This CDR3 is built from 14 residues. The CDR3 DNA sequence: TGCAGTGCTAGGCAAGACAGTTCCGATCAGCCCCAGCATTTT. This sequence encodes CSARQDSSDQPQHF.

CDR3 DNA: TGTGCCAGCAGCCAAGCGGAGACTACCATTCAGTACTTC. The encoded protein is CASSQAETTIQYF. The V and J genes are TRBV4-2 and TRBJ2-4, with D perhaps TRBD2 (5 bases). The CDR3 consists of 13 residues. The V end was cut by 1 base, the J end by 9 bases, with 10 bases between. In germline, CDR1 is LGHNA, CDR2 YNFKEQ.

V gene TRBV3-1 combines with J gene TRBJ1-6, with no clear D. This CDR3 has 14 residues. V gave up 4 bases and J gave up 5 bases, with 9 bases separating them. The germline CDR1 and CDR2 sequences are LGHDT and YNNKEL (reference sequence). The CDR3 sequence is CASSLVQNNSPLHF. The CDR3 DNA sequence: TGTGCCAGCAGCCTGGTACAGAATAATTCACCCCTCCACTTT.

The chain carries TRBV5-1 and TRBJ2-7; TRBD2 matches at 8 bases. In germline, CDR1 is SGHRS, CDR2 YFSETQ. Trimming took 5 bases from V and 2 from J; bases not matched to a gene: 9. The CDR3 is 15 amino acids. CDR3: CASSPTSGEAYEQYF. CDR3 DNA sequence: TGCGCCAGCAGTCCAACTAGCGGAGAAGCCTACGAGCAGTACTTC. The full variable domain, with the rest looked up from reference TRBV5-1 and TRBJ2-7, is KAGVTQTPRYLIKTRGQQVTLSCSPISGHRSVSWYQQTPGQGLQFLFEYFSETQRNKGNFPGRFSGRQFSNSRSEMNVSTLELGDSALYLCASSPTSGEAYEQYFGPGTRLTVT.

The chain joins TRBV7-8 to TRBJ2-2; no reliable D call. The germline gives CDR1 SGHVS, CDR2 FQNEAQ. The ends were cut back, 5 bases at V and 8 bases at J, with 12 bases in the middle. CDR3 length: 13 amino acids. The CDR3 DNA reads TGTGCCAGCAGCCCTTACCACCTAGGGGAGCTGTTTTTT. Translated: CASSPYHLGELFF.

The V and J genes are TRBV7-9 and TRBJ1-6; D gene unclear. CDR3 length: 16 amino acids. The germline V gene has CDR1 SEHNR and CDR2 FQNEAQ (reference sequence). The ends were cut back, 5 bases at V and 0 bases at J, with 11 bases in the middle. CDR3 protein: CASSPGGRSYNSPLHF. The CDR3 DNA reads TGTGCCAGCAGCCCCGGAGGCCGCTCCTATAATTCACCCCTCCACTTT.

This clonotype was seen a handful of times. The chain uses TRBV11-2 and TRBJ2-3; D gene uncertain. Trimming stripped 4 bases from V and 1 base from J, with 15 bases between. CDR1 and CDR2 (germline): SGHAT, FQNNGV. CDR3 length equals 16 residues. The CDR3 region has the DNA TGTGCCAGCAGCTCCCGACTCAAAGCCCGCACAGATACGCAGTATTTT. The encoded protein is CASSSRLKARTDTQYF.

The chain recombines TRBV7-9 with TRBJ1-1; no clear D gene. The CDR3 is made up of 13 amino acids. Trimming removed 7 bases at V and 2 bases at J, with 11 bases between. Per the germline V gene, CDR1 is SEHNR and CDR2 is FQNEAQ (reference sequence). As DNA, the CDR3 is TGTGCCAGCATACCGGGAGGAAACACTGAAGCTTTCTTT. Its protein is CASIPGGNTEAFF.

This clonotype was observed a few times. The rearrangement links TRBV3-1 to TRBJ2-3; maybe TRBD2 (6 bases). The V and J ends lost 0 bases and 4 bases respectively, with 17 bases between them. From germline, CDR1 is LGHDT and CDR2 YNNKEL (reference sequence). The CDR3 totals 17 residues. The CDR3 is CASSQDMAGWIPDTQYF. Here the CDR3 DNA reads TGTGCCAGCAGCCAAGACATGGCGGGGTGGATCCCAGATACGCAGTATTTT.

The chain is built from TRBV28 and TRBJ2-5; possible D gene TRBD1, 5 bases. Trimming removed 5 bases at V and 9 bases at J, with 19 bases between. The CDR3 runs 14 residues. Germline V CDR1 and CDR2: MDHEN, SYDVKM. CDR3 DNA sequence: TGTGCCAGCAGTCTTCTCCTGGACGGACAACCCCAGTACTTC. It specifies CASSLLLDGQPQYF.

J is TRBJ2-3 and V is TRBV16; no definite D call. This CDR3 is built from 13 residues. Germline V CDR1 and CDR2: KGHSY, FQNENV. Trimming shortened V by 2 bases and J by 8 bases, and 11 bases separated the two germline ends. This CDR3 reads CASSQVADGTQYF. The CDR3 DNA sequence: TGTGCCAGCAGCCAAGTGGCAGATGGTACGCAGTATTTT.

V is TRBV11-2 and J is TRBJ2-3; D ambiguous. The CDR3 length is 16 residues. V dropped 1 base and J dropped 8 bases, with 19 bases sitting between them. Germline V lookup: CDR1 SGHAT, CDR2 FQNNGV. Written as DNA, the CDR3 is TGTGCCAGCAGCTTAGTTTCAGGTGGGATGCACGCTACGCAGTATTTT. It is translated as CASSLVSGGMHATQYF.

This clonotype has a handful of counts. J is TRBJ2-1 and V is TRBV4-1; 9 positions match TRBD2. Germline loops: CDR1 MGHRA, CDR2 YSYEKL. The CDR3 contains 16 residues. The J segment lost 6 bases and the V segment lost 0 bases, leaving 6 bases of the junction unmatched. This CDR3 reads CASSQETAGGINEQFF. CDR3 sequence (DNA): TGCGCCAGCAGCCAAGAAACAGCGGGGGGAATCAATGAGCAGTTCTTC.

This rearrangement joins TRBV11-2 to TRBJ2-2, with no clear D. The CDR3 contains 14 residues. Per germline, CDR1 SGHAT and CDR2 FQNNGV. V was cut by 8 bases and J by 3 bases, with 13 bases left in between. The CDR3: CASARFGDTGELFF. CDR3 sequence (DNA): TGTGCCAGCGCTCGGTTTGGAGACACCGGGGAGCTGTTTTTT.

This clonotype has just a few counts. This chain connects TRBV5-8 to TRBJ1-5; TRBD1 is a possible D gene (6 bases). The CDR3 sequence is 15 residues long. CDR1 is SGHTS and CDR2 is YDEGEE in the germline V gene. The ends were cut back, 0 bases at V and 1 base at J, with 8 bases in the middle. This CDR3 is CASSLGGASNQPQHF. CDR3 coding DNA: TGTGCCAGCAGCTTGGGGGGGGCGAGCAATCAGCCCCAGCATTTT.

The chain carries TRBV29-1 and TRBJ2-5; D might be TRBD2 (7 bases). The CDR3 has 12 residues. The V end lost 7 bases, the J end lost 2 bases, and 11 bases lay between the germline ends. CDR1 and CDR2 from the germline V gene are SQVTM and ANQGSEA. CDR3 loop: CSGGGWQETQYF. In DNA, the CDR3 is TGCAGCGGGGGGGGCTGGCAAGAGACCCAGTACTTC.

V gene TRBV7-9 combines with J gene TRBJ1-4; 8 bases agree with TRBD1. The J segment lost 13 bases and the V segment lost 4 bases, leaving 2 bases of the junction unmatched. Germline assignment: CDR1 SEHNR and CDR2 FQNEAQ (reference sequence). The CDR3 loop spans 11 amino acids. CDR3 amino acids: CASSSQGVLFF. As DNA, the CDR3 is TGTGCCAGCAGCTCACAGGGGGTACTGTTTTTT.

The gene calls are TRBV5-8 and TRBJ2-1; D might be TRBD1 or TRBD2, each matching 5 bases. The germline V gene encodes CDR1 SGHTS and CDR2 YDEGEE. This CDR3 has 16 amino acids. V was clipped by 4 bases and J by 4 bases, with 18 bases between them. DNA of the CDR3: TGTGCCAGCAGCCCAGGAGTGCCGAGGGGATACAATGAGCAGTTCTTC. This gives the protein CASSPGVPRGYNEQFF.

The chain combines TRBV11-2 with TRBJ2-1, with no clear D. V was cut by 5 bases and J by 3 bases, with 17 bases left in between. The V gene's germline CDR1 is SGHAT and CDR2 FQNNGV. This CDR3 is 16 amino acids long. The CDR3 spells CASSQGLPQDYNEQFF. Here the CDR3 DNA reads TGTGCCAGCAGCCAAGGGCTACCCCAAGACTACAATGAGCAGTTCTTC.

This clonotype has just a few counts. J is TRBJ1-1 and V is TRBV7-3; D is undetermined. Germline V CDR1 and CDR2: SGHTA, FQGTGA. This CDR3 is 14 amino acids long. Trimming pared 5 bases from V and 0 bases from J, leaving 10 bases between. The CDR3: CASSPDLMNTEAFF. CDR3 sequence (DNA): TGTGCCAGCAGCCCCGATCTAATGAACACTGAAGCTTTCTTT.

This clonotype showed up just a few times. The genes are TRBV5-8 and TRBJ1-6, with no clear D. CDR3 size: 18 residues. V was shortened by 4 bases and J by 3 bases, with 20 bases between the two germline ends. Germline V lookup: CDR1 SGHTS, CDR2 YDEGEE. Written as DNA, the CDR3 is TGTGCCAGCAGCCGGGCGCCGGGGAGGCAAGGCTATAATTCACCCCTCCACTTT. Translating gives CASSRAPGRQGYNSPLHF.

V is TRBV27 and J is TRBJ2-7; 10 nucleotides match TRBD1. V was pared by 3 bases and J by 7 bases, with 6 bases of the junction left unmatched. CDR1 is MNHEY, CDR2 SMNVEV, per germline (reference sequence). The CDR3 is 14 residues long. The CDR3 loop reads CASSFRQGAYEQYF. CDR3 nucleotides: TGTGCCAGCAGTTTCCGACAGGGGGCGTATGAGCAGTACTTC.

This clonotype has only a few counts. This chain uses TRBV6-5 with TRBJ2-1; the match to TRBD2 covers 10 bases. The germline gives CDR1 MNHEY, CDR2 SVGAGI. The CDR3 is 15 residues long. The V segment lost 6 bases and the J segment 5 bases; nucleotides outside the gene matches: 7. The CDR3 DNA is TGTGCCAGCAGCCCCCTAGCGGGAGTTGACAATGAGCAGTTCTTC. This encodes CASSPLAGVDNEQFF.

V gene TRBV10-3 combines with J gene TRBJ1-6; maybe TRBD1 (5 bases). Trimming stripped 6 bases from V and 6 bases from J, with 12 bases between. Looked up from germline, CDR1 is ENHRY and CDR2 is SYGVKD. The CDR3 runs 14 residues. The CDR3 coding sequence is TGTGCCATCAGCGATGCTGGGGGTAATTCACCCCTCCACTTT. Protein: CAISDAGGNSPLHF.

This clonotype turned up a few times. This rearrangement joins TRBV12-3 or TRBV12-4 to TRBJ2-1, with D possibly matching TRBD1 (6 bases). This CDR3 region has 12 residues. V gave up 8 bases and J gave up 8 bases, with 13 bases separating them. This chain's CDR3 is CASHQGWHEQFF. DNA of the CDR3: TGTGCCAGCCACCAGGGGTGGCATGAGCAGTTCTTC.